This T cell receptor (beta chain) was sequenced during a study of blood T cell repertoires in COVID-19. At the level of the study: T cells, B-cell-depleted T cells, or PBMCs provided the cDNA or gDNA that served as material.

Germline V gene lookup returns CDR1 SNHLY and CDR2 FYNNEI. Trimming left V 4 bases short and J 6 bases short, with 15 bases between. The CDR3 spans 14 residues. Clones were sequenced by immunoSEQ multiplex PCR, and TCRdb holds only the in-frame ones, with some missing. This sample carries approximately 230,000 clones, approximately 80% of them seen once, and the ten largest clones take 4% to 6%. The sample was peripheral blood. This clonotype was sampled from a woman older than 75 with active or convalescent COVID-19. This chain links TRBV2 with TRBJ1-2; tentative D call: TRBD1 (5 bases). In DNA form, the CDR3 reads TGTGCCAGCAGTGCGACGCAGGGTACAGATGGCTACACCTTC. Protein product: CASSATQGTDGYTF.